This entry lists 14 T cell receptor beta chains sequenced from one sample in a study of cytomegalovirus exposure and HLA in healthy donors. Primers: 60 Vbeta forward and 13 Jbeta reverse. TCRdb's copy holds only in-frame clones and misses some; the assay was immunoSEQ multiplex PCR. The sample includes around 80,000 clones, over 65% of them seen just once. What was sequenced was PBMCs. The receptors come from a middle-aged man in good health and CMV-seronegative.

V usage is TRBV5-1 and J usage is TRBJ2-1; tentative D call: TRBD2 (6 bases). The CDR3 is 14 amino acids. In germline, CDR1 is SGHRS, CDR2 YFSETQ. Trimming took 0 bases from V and 7 from J, leaving 11 bases between them. The CDR3 nucleotides are TGCGCCAGCAGCTTGGGGACCGGAGGGAATGAGCAGTTCTTC. Amino acid sequence: CASSLGTGGNEQFF.

V and J are TRBV6-6 and TRBJ2-3; D not resolved. Trimming took off 2 bases at V and 8 bases at J, with 11 bases between the two ends. This CDR3 comprises 13 residues. In germline, CDR1 is MNHNY, CDR2 SVGAGI (reference sequence). This chain's CDR3 is CASSYPIPPTQYF. CDR3 DNA sequence: TGTGCCAGCAGTTACCCCATCCCCCCTACGCAGTATTTT.

The chain joins TRBV18 to TRBJ1-5, with D hard to call. The CDR3 has 14 amino acids. The ends were cut back, 3 bases at V and 7 bases at J, with 13 bases in the middle. The germline gives CDR1 KGHSH, CDR2 LQKENI. The CDR3 DNA is TGTGCCAGCTCACCCCAAATAACGGGGCAGCCCCAGCATTTT. This sequence encodes CASSPQITGQPQHF.

This chain links TRBV6-5 with TRBJ2-5; 9 bases match TRBD1. The DNA matches TRBJ2-7 better at its end, which makes the J call doubtful. The CDR3 has 13 residues. Germline values: CDR1 MNHEY, CDR2 SVGAGI. The CDR3 DNA sequence: TGTGCCAGCAGTTCCGGGACAGGGTCCGAGCAGTACTTC. Its translation: CASSSGTGSEQYF.

The genes are TRBV30 and TRBJ1-2; D not certain. The V gene lost 5 bases and the J gene lost 3 bases, with 16 bases spanning the gap. From germline, CDR1 is GTSNPN and CDR2 SVGIG (reference sequence). CDR3 size: 14 residues. In nucleotides, the CDR3 is TGTGCCTGGGGTACAGCCGGCGGGGACTATGGCTACACCTTC. This translates into CAWGTAGGDYGYTF.

This sequence joins TRBV23-1 and TRBJ2-7; D is ambiguous. TRBV23-1 is designated an ORF whose function remains uncertain. This CDR3 has 12 amino acids. V was pared by 2 bases and J by 4 bases, with 6 bases between. This CDR3 reads CASSQQEYEQYF. CDR3 sequence (DNA): TGCGCCAGCAGTCAACAGGAATACGAGCAGTACTTC.

This chain uses TRBV29-1 with TRBJ2-5; the match to TRBD2 covers 8 bases. J lost 5 bases, V lost 6 bases, and 5 bases had no gene match. The CDR3 is 12 residues long. Per the germline V gene, CDR1 is SQVTM and CDR2 is ANQGSEA. The CDR3 region has the DNA TGCAGCGTGGGGACTAGTTTGGAGACCCAGTACTTC. Translated: CSVGTSLETQYF.

The rearrangement uses TRBV5-1 and TRBJ2-7; TRBD1 matches 8 bases. V was clipped by 0 bases and J by 7 bases; unmatched bases: 6. Germline V CDR1 and CDR2: SGHRS, YFSETQ. The CDR3 runs 14 residues. DNA for the CDR3: TGCGCCAGCAGCTTGGAGACAGGGGTGGGGGAGCAGTACTTC. Residues: CASSLETGVGEQYF.

The V call is TRBV15, the J call TRBJ1-2; 8 bases map to TRBD1. Looked up from germline, CDR1 is LNHNV and CDR2 is YYDKDF (reference sequence). Trimming at V came to 0 bases and at J to 6 bases, leaving 9 bases not matched to a gene. The CDR3 length is 16 residues. The CDR3 sequence: CATSRDSPGGANGYTF. The CDR3 nucleotides are TGTGCCACCAGCAGAGATTCTCCAGGGGGCGCAAATGGCTACACCTTC.

The rearrangement joins TRBV19 to TRBJ1-1; D is unclear. The CDR3 covers 14 residues. Germline values: CDR1 LNHDA, CDR2 SQIVND (reference sequence). Trimming pared 5 bases from V and 1 base from J, leaving 11 bases between. The CDR3 spells CASSWEPGNTEAFF. The CDR3 DNA follows: TGTGCCAGTAGTTGGGAGCCAGGGAACACTGAAGCTTTCTTT.

The J gene is TRBJ2-3, the V gene TRBV7-8; 9 nucleotides match TRBD2. V was pared by 5 bases and J by 2 bases, with 8 bases of the junction left unmatched. The CDR3 is 16 amino acids. Germline CDR1 SGHVS, CDR2 FQNEAQ. The CDR3 is CASSARRGRATDTQYF. The CDR3 DNA follows: TGTGCCAGCAGCGCACGGCGCGGGAGGGCCACAGATACGCAGTATTTT.

The V call is TRBV13, the J call TRBJ2-5; 9 bases are shared with TRBD2. V lost 6 bases and J lost 3; bases outside the gene matches: 5. This CDR3 contains 14 residues. The V gene's germline CDR1 is PRHDT and CDR2 FYEKMQ (reference sequence). Written as DNA, the CDR3 is TGTGCCAGCAGACAGAGACTAGCGGAAGAGACCCAGTACTTC. Its translation is CASRQRLAEETQYF.

The chain is built from TRBV5-4 and TRBJ2-7, with 9 bases fitting TRBD2. The CDR3 runs to 15 residues. Germline assignment: CDR1 SGHNT and CDR2 YYREEE (reference sequence). Trimming at V came to 3 bases and at J to 0 bases, leaving 4 bases not matched to a gene. CDR3 DNA: TGTGCCAGCAGCTCCCTAGCGGGGAGCTCCTACGAGCAGTACTTC. It translates to CASSSLAGSSYEQYF.

The gene calls are TRBV6-5 and TRBJ1-1, with D uncertain. The germline V and J ends were trimmed by 2 bases and 1 base, with 8 bases remaining between them. The length of the CDR3 is 14 residues. Germline CDR1 is MNHEY and CDR2 is SVGAGI. CDR3 amino acids: CASSYMARNTEAFF. The CDR3 DNA reads as TGTGCCAGCAGTTACATGGCTCGGAACACTGAAGCTTTCTTT.